Each of the 6 T cell receptor beta chains below was sequenced from the same sample in a study of blood T cell repertoires in COVID-19. The repertoire was sequenced with immunoSEQ multiplex PCR; TCRdb's copy has only in-frame clones and lacks some. The table includes roughly 200,000 clones, approximately 86% detected once. The specimen sequenced was PBMCs or T cells enriched from blood (not recorded which). Receptors originate from a woman in her 30s who had been exposed to COVID-19.

This chain connects TRBV18 to TRBJ1-2, with 8 bases aligning to TRBD1. The V and J ends lost 4 bases and 8 bases, in that order; junction bases with no gene match: 9. CDR1 is KGHSH, CDR2 LQKENI, per germline. CDR3 size: 14 residues. The CDR3 coding sequence is TGTGCCAGCTCACAGAGCGGACAGGGAAACGGCTACACCTTC. It encodes CASSQSGQGNGYTF.

The chain uses TRBV7-9 and TRBJ1-4; D is ambiguous. CDR1 and CDR2 from the germline V gene are SEHNR and FQNEAQ (reference sequence). Trimming cost V 5 bases and J 0 bases, with 10 bases left between them. The length of the CDR3 is 15 residues. CDR3 bases: TGTGCCAGCAGCCGACAAGTTGCAACTAATGAAAAACTGTTTTTT. The encoded protein is CASSRQVATNEKLFF.

In this sample, this clone turned up once. J is TRBJ2-1 and V is TRBV4-1; no clear D. Germline CDR1 reads MGHRA; CDR2 reads YSYEKL. The CDR3 extends over 17 amino acids. V was clipped by 0 bases and J by 4 bases, with 16 bases between them. CDR3 sequence: CASSQDLTGIPYNEQFF. The CDR3 nucleotides are TGCGCCAGCAGCCAAGATCTTACGGGTATTCCTTACAATGAGCAGTTCTTC.

In its sample, this clone was seen once. The chain couples TRBV2 to TRBJ1-3, with a weak D call TRBD1 (6 bases). V was clipped by 4 bases and J by 3 bases, with 13 bases between them. Germline-derived CDR1 and CDR2 are SNHLY and FYNNEI. The CDR3 spans 15 residues. CDR3 amino acids: CASSVDSYGGNTIYF. CDR3 bases: TGTGCCAGCAGTGTGGACAGTTACGGTGGAAACACCATATATTTT.

The chain is built from TRBV30 and TRBJ1-2; 7 bases fit TRBD1. CDR1 is GTSNPN and CDR2 is SVGIG in the germline V gene (reference sequence). V lost 3 bases and J lost 2; bases outside the gene matches: 6. The CDR3 extends over 14 amino acids. CDR3 nucleotides: TGTGCCTGGAGGGGGGACAGTTTCAACTATGGCTACACCTTC. Translation: CAWRGDSFNYGYTF.

This sequence joins TRBV12-3 or TRBV12-4 and TRBJ1-2, with TRBD1 identical over 9 bases. The junction had 6 bases not matched to a gene; V was cut back by 4 bases and J by 9 bases. The CDR3 is 13 residues long. CDR3: CASSSQGALSYTF. The CDR3 DNA follows: TGTGCCAGCAGTTCACAGGGGGCTTTAAGCTACACCTTC.